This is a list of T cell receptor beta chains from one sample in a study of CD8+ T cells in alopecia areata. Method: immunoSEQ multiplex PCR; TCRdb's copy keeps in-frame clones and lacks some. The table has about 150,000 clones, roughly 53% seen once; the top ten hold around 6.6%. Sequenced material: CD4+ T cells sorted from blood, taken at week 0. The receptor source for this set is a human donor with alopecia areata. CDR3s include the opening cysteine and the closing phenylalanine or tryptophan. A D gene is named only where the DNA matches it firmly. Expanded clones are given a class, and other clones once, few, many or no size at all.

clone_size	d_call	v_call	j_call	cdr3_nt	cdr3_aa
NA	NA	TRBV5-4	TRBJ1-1	TGTGCCAGCAGCTTGGTTTGGATCCACACTGAAGCTTTCTTT	CASSLVWIHTEAFF
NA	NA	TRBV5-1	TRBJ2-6	TGCGCCAGCAGCTTGGAATTTTCAGGGGCCAACGTCCTGACTTTC	CASSLEFSGANVLTF
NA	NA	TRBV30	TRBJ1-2	TGTGCCTGGAGCGGAGCCAGAGGGGGCTACACCTTC	CAWSGARGGYTF
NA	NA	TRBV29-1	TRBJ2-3	TGCAGCGTTTGGGGTAGCACAGATACGCAGTATTTT	CSVWGSTDTQYF
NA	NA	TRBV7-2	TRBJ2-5	TGTGCCAGCAGCTTCGGGGACCGGGAGACCCAGTACTTC	CASSFGDRETQYF
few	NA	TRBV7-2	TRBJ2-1	TGTGCCAGCACCGATTACAATGAGCAGTTCTTC	CASTDYNEQFF
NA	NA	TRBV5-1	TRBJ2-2	TGCGCCAGCAGCCATATGGAGGGGGTGGCCGGGGAGCTGTTTTTT	CASSHMEGVAGELFF
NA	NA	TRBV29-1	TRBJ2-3	TGCAGCGTTGACGCAGGGTCCGATACGCAGTATTTT	CSVDAGSDTQYF
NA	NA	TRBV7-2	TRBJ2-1	TGTGCCAGCAGCACCTCCGGGCAGATCCCCAATGAGCAGTTCTTC	CASSTSGQIPNEQFF
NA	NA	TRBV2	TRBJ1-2	TGTGCCAGCAGTTTAAGGGAAAACTTCGTGGGCTATGGCTACACCTTC	CASSLRENFVGYGYTF
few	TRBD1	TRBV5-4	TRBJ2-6	TGTGCCAGCACCGGAAAGACAGGGCCTGGGGCCAACGTCCTGACTTTC	CASTGKTGPGANVLTF
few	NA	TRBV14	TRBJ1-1	TGTGCCAGCAGCATACAGGGACGGTCGGAAGCTTTCTTT	CASSIQGRSEAFF
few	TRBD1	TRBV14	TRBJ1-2	TGTGCCAGCAGCCTTCCGGGACAGGGAAAATATAGCTACACCTTC	CASSLPGQGKYSYTF
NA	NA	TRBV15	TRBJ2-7	TGTGCCACCAGCAGAGGACGGCTTCTCTCCTACGAGCAGTACTTC	CATSRGRLLSYEQYF
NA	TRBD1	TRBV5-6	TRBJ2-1	TGTGCCAGCAGCTTGAAGGGGGCGCGATACAACAATGAGCAGTTCTTC	CASSLKGARYNNEQFF
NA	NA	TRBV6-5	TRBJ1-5	TGTGCCAGCAGTGAACAGGGTGGTCAGCCCCAGCATTTT	CASSEQGGQPQHF
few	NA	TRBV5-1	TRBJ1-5	TGCGCCAGCAGCTTGGAAGGGGAGGGCAATCAGCCCCAGCATTTT	CASSLEGEGNQPQHF
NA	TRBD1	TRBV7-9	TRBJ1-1	TGTGCCAGCAGCTGGACAGGACAAATCACTGAAGCTTTCTTT	CASSWTGQITEAFF
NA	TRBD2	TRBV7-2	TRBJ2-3	TGTGCCAGCCGTCTAGCGGGGGGAGGAGATACGCAGTATTTT	CASRLAGGGDTQYF
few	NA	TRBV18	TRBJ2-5	TGTGCCAGCTCCCCAGGGCGGCAAGAGACCCAGTACTTC	CASSPGRQETQYF
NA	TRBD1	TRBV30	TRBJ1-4	TGTGCCTGGAGTGTACCGAGACAGGGTAATGAAAAACTGTTTTTT	CAWSVPRQGNEKLFF
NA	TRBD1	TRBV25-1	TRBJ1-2	TGTGCCAGCAGCCCGCAGGGGGTTTCTGGCTACACCTTC	CASSPQGVSGYTF
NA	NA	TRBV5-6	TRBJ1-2	TGTGCCAGCAGCTGGGGGGCCGACTATGGCTACACCTTC	CASSWGADYGYTF
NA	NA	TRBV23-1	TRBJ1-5	TGCGCCAGCAGTCCTTCAGATAGCAATCAGCCCCAGCATTTT	CASSPSDSNQPQHF
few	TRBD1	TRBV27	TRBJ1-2	TGTGCCAGCAGTCCAAACAGGGGGCATTTTGGCTACACCTTC	CASSPNRGHFGYTF
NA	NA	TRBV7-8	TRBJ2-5	TGTGCCAGCACCAGGATCGGGGGCTTAAGCCAAGAGACCCAGTACTTC	CASTRIGGLSQETQYF
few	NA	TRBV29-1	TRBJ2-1	TGCAGCGTTGCTGAGTATGAGCAGTTCTTC	CSVAEYEQFF
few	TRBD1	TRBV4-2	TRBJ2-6	TGTGCCAGCAGGGCCGGACAGGCAGTTAGTGGGGCCAACGTCCTGACTTTC	CASRAGQAVSGANVLTF
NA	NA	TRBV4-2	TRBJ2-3	TGTGCCAGCAGCCAAGTAGGCACAGATACGCAGTATTTT	CASSQVGTDTQYF
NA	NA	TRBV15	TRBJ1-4	TGTGCCACCAGTTTTTGGCAGGCAGACGAAAAACTGTTTTTT	CATSFWQADEKLFF
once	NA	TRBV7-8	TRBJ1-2	TGTGCCAGCAGCTTAGCGACGGGAGGGGCCTATGGCTACACCTTC	CASSLATGGAYGYTF
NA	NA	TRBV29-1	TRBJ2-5	TGCAGCGCTACCAGGGCAGGGGAGACCCAGTACTTC	CSATRAGETQYF
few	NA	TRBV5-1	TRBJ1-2	TGCGCCAGCAGCCCGGACTCTTCCCAGAGATTCTATGGCTACACCTTC	CASSPDSSQRFYGYTF
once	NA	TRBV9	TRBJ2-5	TGTGCCAGCAGCGTAGACTCGAGGGAGACCCAGTACTTC	CASSVDSRETQYF
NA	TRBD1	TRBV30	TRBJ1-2	TGTGCCTGGAGTGTTTCTGGACAGGGGGCGCGTTATGGCTACACCTTC	CAWSVSGQGARYGYTF
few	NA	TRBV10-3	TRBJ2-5	TGTGCCATCAGTGCGAGGGTACAAGAGACCCAGTACTTC	CAISARVQETQYF
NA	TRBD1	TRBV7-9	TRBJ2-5	TGCGCCAGCAGCCAAGTTGGACAGGAACAAGAGACCCAGTACTTC	CASSQVGQEQETQYF
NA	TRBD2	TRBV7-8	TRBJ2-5	TGTGCCAGCAGCAGACTAGCCGGGGAGACCCAGTACTTC	CASSRLAGETQYF
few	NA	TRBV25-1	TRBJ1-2	TGTGCCAGCAGTGAAGACTGGGGCTATGGCTACACCTTC	CASSEDWGYGYTF
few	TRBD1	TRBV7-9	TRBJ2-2	TGTGCCAGCCTTCGTGGGACAGGGGAAGCGACCGGGGAGCTGTTTTTT	CASLRGTGEATGELFF
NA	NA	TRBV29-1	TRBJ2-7	TGCAGCGTTGGACTAGGACAGGTAGCCTACGAGCAGTACTTC	CSVGLGQVAYEQYF
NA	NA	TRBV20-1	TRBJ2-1	TGCAGTGCTATCCATCGTGAGCAGTTCTTC	CSAIHREQFF
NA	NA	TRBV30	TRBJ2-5	TGTGCCTGGAGTGTAAAGGGAGCAGAGACCCAGTACTTC	CAWSVKGAETQYF
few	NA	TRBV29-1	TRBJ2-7	TGCAGCGTTGACGGACCCCTCGAGCAGTACTTC	CSVDGPLEQYF
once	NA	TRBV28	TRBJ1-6	TGTGCCAGCAGTCCACGGACACGGGATAATTCACCCCTCCACTTT	CASSPRTRDNSPLHF
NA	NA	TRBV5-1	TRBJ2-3	TGCGCCAGCAGCTTCCTGGGGGGGCCCGACACAGATACGCAGTATTTT	CASSFLGGPDTDTQYF
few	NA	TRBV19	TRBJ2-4	TGTGCCAGTAGACCGACAATTGCCAAAAACATTCAGTACTTC	CASRPTIAKNIQYF
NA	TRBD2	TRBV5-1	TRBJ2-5	TGCGCCAGCAGCTTGATGCCTAGCGGGACCCAAGAGACCCAGTACTTC	CASSLMPSGTQETQYF
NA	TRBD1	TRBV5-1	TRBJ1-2	TGCGCCAGCAGCTACGGACAGGGTGCTGGCTACACCTTC	CASSYGQGAGYTF
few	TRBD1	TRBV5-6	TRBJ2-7	TGTGCCAGCTGGGACAGGTTCTACGAGCAGTACTTC	CASWDRFYEQYF
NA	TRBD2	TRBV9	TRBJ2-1	TGTGCCAGCGAGACTAGCGTAGGGAATGAGCAGTTCTTC	CASETSVGNEQFF
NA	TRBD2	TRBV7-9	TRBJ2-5	TGTGCCAGCACCCGGGGGGGATTAACCCAAGAGACCCAGTACTTC	CASTRGGLTQETQYF
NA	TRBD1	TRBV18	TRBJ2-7	TGTGCCAGCTCACCATCCGGACAGGTGGGCGAGCAGTACTTC	CASSPSGQVGEQYF
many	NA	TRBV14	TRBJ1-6	TGTGCCAGCCAGGGATTTGGTAATTCACCCCTCCACTTT	CASQGFGNSPLHF
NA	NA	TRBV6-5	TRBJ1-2	TGTGCCAGCAGCACACAGGGATCCGGCTACACCTTC	CASSTQGSGYTF